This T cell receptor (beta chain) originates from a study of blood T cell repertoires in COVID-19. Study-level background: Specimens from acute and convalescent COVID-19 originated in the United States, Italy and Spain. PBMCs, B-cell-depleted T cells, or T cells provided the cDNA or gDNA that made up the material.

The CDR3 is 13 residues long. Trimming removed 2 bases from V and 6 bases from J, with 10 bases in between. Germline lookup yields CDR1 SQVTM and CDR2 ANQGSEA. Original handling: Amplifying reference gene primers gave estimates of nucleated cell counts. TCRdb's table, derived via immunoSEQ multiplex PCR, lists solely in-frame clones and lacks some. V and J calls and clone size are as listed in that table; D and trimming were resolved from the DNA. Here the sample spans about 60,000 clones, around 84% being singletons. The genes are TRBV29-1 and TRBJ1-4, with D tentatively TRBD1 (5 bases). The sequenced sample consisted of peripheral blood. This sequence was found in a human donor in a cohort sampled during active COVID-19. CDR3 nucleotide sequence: TGCAGCGTTGAAACGGGGGGGTATGAAAAACTGTTTTTT. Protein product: CSVETGGYEKLFF.